This TCR beta chain was identified in a study of CD8 T cells in Susac syndrome. An input of about 0.45 to 1 ug of RNA was subjected to reverse transcription using random hexamers. One entry per CDR3 protein, called by TCRdb with MiXCR from the immunoSEQ multiplex PCR reads. Seen here are some 190,000 distinct CDR3 sequences, 95% observed once, and the top ten hold approximately 0.1%. V dropped 0 bases and J dropped 5 bases, with 16 bases sitting between them. Germline V gene sequence: CDR1 DFQATT, CDR2 SNEGSKA (reference sequence). The CDR3 covers 15 residues. The chain carries TRBV20-1 and TRBJ2-5, with D perhaps matching TRBD1 or TRBD2 (6 bases each). This sequence originates from a human donor in good health. The sample comprised CD4+ T cells from PBMCs. The CDR3 DNA sequence: TGCAGTGCTAGAGATCAGAGGGGGGCAGGGGAGACCCAGTACTTC. This translates into CSARDQRGAGETQYF.